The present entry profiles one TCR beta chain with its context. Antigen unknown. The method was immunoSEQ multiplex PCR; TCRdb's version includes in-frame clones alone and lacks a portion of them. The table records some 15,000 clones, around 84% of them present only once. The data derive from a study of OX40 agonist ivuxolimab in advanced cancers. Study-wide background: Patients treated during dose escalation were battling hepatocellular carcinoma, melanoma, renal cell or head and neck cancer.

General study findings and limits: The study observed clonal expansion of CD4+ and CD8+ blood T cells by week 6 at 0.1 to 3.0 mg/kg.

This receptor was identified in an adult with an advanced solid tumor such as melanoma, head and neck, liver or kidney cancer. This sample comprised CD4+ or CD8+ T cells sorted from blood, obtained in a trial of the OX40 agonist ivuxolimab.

CDR3 in DNA: TGCGCCAGCAGCTCAAACCCAGGGTCCTTTAACTACGAGCAGTACTTC. Its protein product is CASSSNPGSFNYEQYF. The chain has TRBV5-1 and TRBJ2-7; D might be TRBD1 (5 bases). The CDR3 contains 16 residues. V was clipped by 3 bases and J by 3 bases, with 19 bases between them. The germline gives CDR1 SGHRS, CDR2 YFSETQ.